This T cell receptor (beta chain) was obtained from a study of blood T cell repertoires in COVID-19. The overall study: Some COVID-19 samples were acute and others convalescent; all came from the United States, Italy and Spain. The analysed material was cDNA or gDNA that came from T cells, B-cell-depleted T cells, or PBMCs.

Trimming took 0 bases from V and 2 from J, leaving 9 bases between them. CDR3 length equals 14 residues. Per the germline V gene, CDR1 is SGHRS and CDR2 is YFSETQ. How the authors handled the data: The authors estimated nucleated cell counts from reference gene primer amplification. Repertoires were generated with immunoSEQ multiplex PCR, while TCRdb's copy carries only in-frame clones and drops some. V, J and clone size are taken as reported in that table, and D and trimming were inferred from the DNA itself. The sample contains approximately 200,000 clones, roughly 80% of which appear only once. J is TRBJ2-7 and V is TRBV5-1; D remains unclear. This sequence originates from a woman aged 80 or older with acute or convalescent COVID-19. Material: peripheral blood. Written as DNA, the CDR3 is TGCGCCAGCAGCTTGGGGCAGGCCCCCTACGAGCAGTACTTC. Its translation is CASSLGQAPYEQYF.